This T cell receptor (beta chain) was obtained from a study of blood T cell repertoires in COVID-19. Whole-study context: From the United States, Italy and Spain came samples of acute and convalescent COVID-19. From T cells, B-cell-depleted T cells, or PBMCs came the material, which was cDNA or gDNA.

Methods used by the authors: Amplifying reference gene primers gave estimates of nucleated cell counts. Clones were sequenced by immunoSEQ multiplex PCR, and TCRdb holds only the in-frame ones, with some missing. D and trimming were read from the DNA, whereas the V and J calls and clone size are those reported in that table. The table records about 85,000 clones, approximately 80% of them present only once. V dropped 0 bases and J dropped 3; count of bases not matched to a gene: 11. This CDR3 is 18 amino acids long. Germline assignment: CDR1 MGHRA and CDR2 YSYEKL. Sequencing was carried out using peripheral blood. J is TRBJ1-5 and V is TRBV4-1; 7 bases fit TRBD1. This receptor was taken from a man aged 70 or older with acute or convalescent COVID-19. CDR3 protein: CASSQDSFRGPNNQPQHF. CDR3 coding DNA: TGCGCCAGCAGCCAAGACTCCTTTAGGGGGCCTAACAATCAGCCCCAGCATTTT.